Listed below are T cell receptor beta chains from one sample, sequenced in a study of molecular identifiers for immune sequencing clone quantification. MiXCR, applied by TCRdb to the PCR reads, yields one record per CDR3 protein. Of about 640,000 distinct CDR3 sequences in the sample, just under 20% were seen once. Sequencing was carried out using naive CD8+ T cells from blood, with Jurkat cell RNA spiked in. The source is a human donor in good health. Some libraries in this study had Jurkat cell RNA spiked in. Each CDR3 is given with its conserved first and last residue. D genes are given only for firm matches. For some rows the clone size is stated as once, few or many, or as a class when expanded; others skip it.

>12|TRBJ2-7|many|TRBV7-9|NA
CASSLVLHEQYF
TGTGCCAGCAGCTTAGTTCTCCACGAGCAGTACTTC
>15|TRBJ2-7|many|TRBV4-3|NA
CASSQNPGTPYEQYF
TGCGCCAGCAGCCAAAACCCCGGGACGCCCTACGAGCAGTACTTC
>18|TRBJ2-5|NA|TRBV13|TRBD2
CASSLVPGAGGGEETQYF
TGTGCCAGCAGCTTAGTGCCTGGCGCGGGGGGGGGGGAAGAGACCCAGTACTTC
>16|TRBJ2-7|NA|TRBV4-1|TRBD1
CASSQEGQGGYDEQYF
TGCGCCAGCAGCCAAGAGGGACAGGGAGGTTACGACGAGCAGTACTTC
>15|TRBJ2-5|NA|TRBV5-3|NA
CASREWTSYQETQYF
TGTGCCAGCAGAGAGTGGACAAGCTACCAAGAGACCCAGTACTTC
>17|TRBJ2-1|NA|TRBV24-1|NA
CATSDPPVAEGSNEQFF
TGTGCCACCAGTGACCCTCCTGTGGCGGAGGGGTCCAATGAGCAGTTCTTC
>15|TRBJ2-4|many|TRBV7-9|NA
CASSSIASEKNIQYF
TGTGCCAGCAGCTCGATTGCTAGCGAAAAAAACATTCAGTACTTC
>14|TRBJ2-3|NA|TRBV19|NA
CASSQQGNTDTQYF
TGTGCCAGTAGTCAACAGGGTAACACAGATACGCAGTATTTT
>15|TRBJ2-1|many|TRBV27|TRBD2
CASTKRGGSHNEQFF
TGTGCCAGTACAAAGCGGGGGGGCTCTCACAATGAGCAGTTCTTC
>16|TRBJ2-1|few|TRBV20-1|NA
CSASLYGQLFYNEQFF
TGCAGTGCTAGCTTGTACGGACAGCTCTTCTACAATGAGCAGTTCTTC
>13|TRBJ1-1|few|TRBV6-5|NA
CASSQQGGTEAFF
TGTGCCAGCAGTCAACAGGGAGGTACTGAAGCTTTCTTT
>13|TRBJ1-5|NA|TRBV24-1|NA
CATGRGGNQPQHF
TGTGCCACCGGGCGGGGGGGGAATCAGCCCCAGCATTTT
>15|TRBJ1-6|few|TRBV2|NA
CASRWRAGDRSPLHF
TGTGCCAGCAGGTGGCGAGCTGGAGACAGGTCACCCCTCCACTTT
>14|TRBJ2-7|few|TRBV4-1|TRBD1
CASSQIEGQTEQYF
TGCGCCAGCAGCCAAATCGAGGGACAGACAGAGCAGTACTTC
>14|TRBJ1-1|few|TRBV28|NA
CASLIGQSDTEAFF
TGTGCCAGTTTAATTGGACAGTCAGACACTGAAGCTTTCTTT
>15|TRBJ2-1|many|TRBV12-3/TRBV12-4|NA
CASSLAGAVGNEQFF
TGTGCCAGCAGTTTAGCAGGAGCCGTTGGGAATGAGCAGTTCTTC
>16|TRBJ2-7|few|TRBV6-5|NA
CASSYSLEGLTYEQYF
TGTGCCAGCAGTTACTCCCTTGAGGGGTTGACTTACGAGCAGTACTTC
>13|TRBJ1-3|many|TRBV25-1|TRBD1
CASKPGQGNTIYF
TGTGCCAGCAAACCGGGACAGGGAAACACCATATATTTT
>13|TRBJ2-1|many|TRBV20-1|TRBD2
CSARLAGNNEQFF
TGCAGTGCTAGACTAGCGGGGAACAATGAGCAGTTCTTC
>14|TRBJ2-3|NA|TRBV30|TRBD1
CAWSQGASTDTQYF
TGTGCCTGGAGCCAGGGGGCTAGCACAGATACGCAGTATTTT
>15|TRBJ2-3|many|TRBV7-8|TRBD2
CASSSLTSGVDTQYF
TGTGCCAGCAGCTCCCTCACCAGCGGGGTAGATACGCAGTATTTT
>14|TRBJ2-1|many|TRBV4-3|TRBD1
CASSQWDRDNEQFF
TGCGCCAGCAGCCAATGGGACAGGGACAATGAGCAGTTCTTC
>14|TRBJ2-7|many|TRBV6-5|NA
CASSYSWGTYEQYF
TGTGCCAGCAGTTACTCGTGGGGGACCTACGAGCAGTACTTC
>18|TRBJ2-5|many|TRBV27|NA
CASSLLSQGWLDPETQYF
TGTGCCAGCAGTTTACTCTCACAGGGTTGGCTAGACCCGGAGACCCAGTACTTC
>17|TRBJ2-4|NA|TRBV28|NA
CASSYRSGDWTKNIQYF
TGTGCCAGCAGTTACCGTTCGGGGGATTGGACCAAAAACATTCAGTACTTC
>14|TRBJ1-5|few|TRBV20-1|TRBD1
CSAREDRGSEPQHF
TGCAGTGCTAGAGAGGACAGGGGGAGTGAGCCCCAGCATTTT
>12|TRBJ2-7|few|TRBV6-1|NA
CASLDRSYEQYF
TGTGCCAGCCTTGACCGATCCTACGAGCAGTACTTC
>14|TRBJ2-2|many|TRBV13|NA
CASSRMGYTGELFF
TGTGCCAGCAGCCGTATGGGGTACACCGGGGAGCTGTTTTTT
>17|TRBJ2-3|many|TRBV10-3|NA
CAISSPGARYGTDTQYF
TGTGCCATCAGTTCTCCGGGGGCTCGATACGGCACAGATACGCAGTATTTT
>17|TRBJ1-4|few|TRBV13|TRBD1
CASSLAVRGQANEKLFF
TGTGCCAGCAGCTTAGCAGTTCGGGGACAGGCGAATGAAAAACTGTTTTTT
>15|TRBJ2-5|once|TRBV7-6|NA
CASGLAWDTQETQYF
TGTGCCAGCGGCTTAGCGTGGGACACTCAAGAGACCCAGTACTTC
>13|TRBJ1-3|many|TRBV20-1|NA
CSARDPAGNTIYF
TGCAGTGCTAGAGATCCCGCTGGAAACACCATATATTTT
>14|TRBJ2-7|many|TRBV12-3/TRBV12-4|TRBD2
CASSRSGRAYEQYF
TGTGCCAGCAGCCGAAGCGGGAGGGCCTACGAGCAGTACTTC
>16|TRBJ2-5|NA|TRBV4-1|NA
CASSRWNSSTQETQYF
TGCGCCAGCAGCCGCTGGAACTCCTCGACTCAAGAGACCCAGTACTTC
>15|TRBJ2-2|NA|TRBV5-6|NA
CASSLSSGATGELFF
TGTGCCAGCAGCTTGTCATCAGGGGCCACCGGGGAGCTGTTTTTT
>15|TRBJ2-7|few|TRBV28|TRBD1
CASSLRDRGTYEQYF
TGTGCCAGCAGCCTCCGGGACAGGGGCACCTACGAGCAGTACTTC
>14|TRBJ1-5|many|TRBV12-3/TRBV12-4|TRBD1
CASRGTGAYQPQHF
TGTGCCAGCAGGGGGACAGGGGCTTATCAGCCCCAGCATTTT
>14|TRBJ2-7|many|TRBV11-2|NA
CASSLAVGGDEQYF
TGTGCCAGCAGCTTAGCAGTCGGGGGAGATGAGCAGTACTTC
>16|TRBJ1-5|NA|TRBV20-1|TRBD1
CSARAYRGDGNQPQHF
TGCAGTGCTAGAGCCTACAGGGGAGATGGCAATCAGCCCCAGCATTTT
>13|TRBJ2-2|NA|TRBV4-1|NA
CASSKVGTGELFF
TGCGCCAGCAGCAAAGTTGGAACCGGGGAGCTGTTTTTT
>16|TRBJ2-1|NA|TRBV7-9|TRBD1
CASSSRTGAGYNEQFF
TGTGCCAGCAGCTCTAGGACAGGGGCCGGATACAATGAGCAGTTCTTC
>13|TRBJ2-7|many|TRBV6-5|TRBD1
CASTSGQAREQYF
TGTGCCAGCACCAGCGGACAGGCTCGGGAGCAGTACTTC
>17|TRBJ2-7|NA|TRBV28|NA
CASTPPIRVRPSYEQYF
TGTGCCAGCACCCCCCCAATCAGGGTTAGGCCCTCCTACGAGCAGTACTTC
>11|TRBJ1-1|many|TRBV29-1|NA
CSVAENTEAFF
TGCAGCGTTGCAGAGAACACTGAAGCTTTCTTT
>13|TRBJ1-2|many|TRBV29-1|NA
CSVGTQAAYGYTF
TGCAGCGTGGGGACACAGGCCGCATATGGCTACACCTTC